Below, 6 T cell receptor beta chains from the same sample are listed, as sequenced in a study of CD8 T cells in ankylosing spondylitis. Using its own MiXCR run on the 5' RACE reads, TCRdb lists one record per CDR3 protein. The sample includes about 220,000 distinct CDR3 sequences, 20% to 30% of them seen just once. Sequenced input: blood, either unsorted or a sorted T cell fraction (not recorded which). These receptors originate from a male donor with ankylosing spondylitis or in good health (not recorded which).

This clonotype was observed a handful of times. The chain recombines TRBV6-2 or TRBV6-3 with TRBJ2-7; TRBD1 is a possible D gene (5 bases). Germline V lookup: CDR1 MNHEY, CDR2 SVGEGT. Trimming took off 6 bases at V and 6 bases at J, with 18 bases between the two ends. The CDR3 consists of 14 residues. CDR3 protein: CASRQANGRAEQYF. As DNA, the CDR3 is TGTGCCAGCAGACAGGCCAACGGCAGGGCCGAGCAGTACTTC.

This clonotype was seen a few times. The CDR3 DNA sequence: TGCAGTGCCCGCGCCTCGACTAGTGCCACCGGGGAGCTGTTTTTT. It codes for CSARASTSATGELFF. The chain has TRBV20-1 and TRBJ2-2, with a tentative D call TRBD2 (6 bases). CDR3 length equals 15 residues. Germline V gene lookup returns CDR1 DFQATT and CDR2 SNEGSKA (reference sequence). The V gene lost 6 bases and the J gene lost 4 bases, with 18 bases spanning the gap.

Many counts were recorded for this clonotype. This chain links TRBV5-1 with TRBJ1-2; TRBD1 agrees at 8 bases. This CDR3 is 14 amino acids long. The V gene end was trimmed by 0 bases and the J gene end by 8 bases; junction bases not matched to a gene: 6. Germline CDR1 and CDR2: SGHRS and YFSETQ. As DNA, the CDR3 is TGCGCCAGCAGCTTGGGGACAGGGTCGGACGGCTACACCTTC. Protein sequence: CASSLGTGSDGYTF.

This clonotype was detected many times. The chain joins TRBV5-1 to TRBJ2-1; D uncertain. Germline loops: CDR1 SGHRS, CDR2 YFSETQ. V was cut by 3 bases and J by 6 bases, with 13 bases left in between. The CDR3 sequence is 14 residues long. The CDR3 nucleotides read TGCGCCAGCAGCTCCGACAACATACTCAATGAGCAGTTCTTC. Encoded protein: CASSSDNILNEQFF.

The sample holds many counts of this clonotype. V and J are TRBV5-1 and TRBJ1-3, with 7 bases fitting TRBD1. The CDR3 totals 14 residues. Per the germline V gene, CDR1 is SGHRS and CDR2 is YFSETQ. Germline trimming cut 0 bases from V and 4 bases from J; bases unmatched to any gene: 1. The CDR3 loop is CASSLGTGGNTIYF. CDR3 nucleotide sequence: TGCGCCAGCAGCTTGGGGACAGGAGGAAACACCATATATTTT. The whole variable domain, filled in from reference TRBV5-1 and TRBJ1-3, reads KAGVTQTPRYLIKTRGQQVTLSCSPISGHRSVSWYQQTPGQGLQFLFEYFSETQRNKGNFPGRFSGRQFSNSRSEMNVSTLELGDSALYLCASSLGTGGNTIYFGEGSWLTVV.

A single count supports this clonotype. This rearrangement joins TRBV4-1 to TRBJ2-1; D is ambiguous. Germline V gene data show CDR1 as MGHRA and CDR2 as YSYEKL. Trimming shortened V by 9 bases and J by 6 bases, and 18 bases separated the two germline ends. The CDR3 is made up of 14 amino acids. CDR3 protein: CASSLRGVVNEQFF. The CDR3 coding sequence is TGCGCCAGTTCTCTACGTGGGGTTGTCAATGAGCAGTTCTTC.